The rows below give T cell receptor beta chains drawn from one sample of a study of blood T cell repertoires in COVID-19. Some clones are missing from TCRdb's copy, which holds only in-frame ones; the method was immunoSEQ multiplex PCR. The repertoire includes over 70,000 clones, about 83% of them detected once, and approximately 6% sits in the top ten. Sequenced: peripheral blood. Receptors originate from a man aged 70-80 years with COVID-19, enrolled during active disease. Each CDR3 is given with its conserved first and last residue. The D gene is left open where the match is weak. The size field is filled for only some rows; it gives once, few, many or a size class.

v_gene: TRBV24-1; len: 18; j_gene: TRBJ2-7; abundance: NA; d_gene: TRBD1; CDR3aa: CATSDFDFSRDSIYEQYF; CDR3nt: TGTGCCACCAGTGATTTTGACTTTTCCCGGGACAGCATCTACGAGCAGTACTTC
v_gene: TRBV4-3; len: 14; j_gene: TRBJ1-6; abundance: once; d_gene: NA; CDR3aa: CASSQDRYNSPLHF; CDR3nt: TGCGCCAGCAGCCAAGACAGATATAATTCACCCCTCCACTTT
v_gene: TRBV27; len: 18; j_gene: TRBJ2-2; abundance: NA; d_gene: NA; CDR3aa: CASSLRSPVPGWPGELFF; CDR3nt: TGTGCCAGCAGTTTACGGTCCCCCGTGCCGGGATGGCCCGGGGAGCTGTTTTTT
v_gene: TRBV5-1; len: 16; j_gene: TRBJ2-5; abundance: NA; d_gene: NA; CDR3aa: CASSLAVGQNRGTQYF; CDR3nt: TGCGCCAGCAGCTTGGCCGTCGGACAGAACCGGGGGACCCAGTACTTC
v_gene: TRBV7-9; len: 17; j_gene: TRBJ2-5; abundance: NA; d_gene: TRBD2; CDR3aa: CASSLGGSIGVEETQYF; CDR3nt: TGTGCCAGCAGCTTGGGGGGGAGTATAGGGGTCGAAGAGACCCAGTACTTC
v_gene: TRBV5-8; len: 14; j_gene: TRBJ2-1; abundance: NA; d_gene: TRBD1; CDR3aa: CASSTGTGGDEQFF; CDR3nt: TGTGCCAGCAGCACGGGGACAGGGGGCGACGAGCAGTTCTTC
v_gene: TRBV14; len: 18; j_gene: TRBJ2-1; abundance: many; d_gene: TRBD2; CDR3aa: CASSQVGLAGLAGDEQFF; CDR3nt: TGTGCCAGCAGCCAAGTTGGATTAGCGGGACTAGCGGGAGATGAGCAGTTCTTC
v_gene: TRBV4-2; len: 14; j_gene: TRBJ1-2; abundance: NA; d_gene: NA; CDR3aa: CASSVTGSNYGYTF; CDR3nt: TGTGCCAGCAGCGTGACAGGTTCAAACTATGGCTACACCTTC
v_gene: TRBV12-3/TRBV12-4; len: 13; j_gene: TRBJ1-5; abundance: once; d_gene: NA; CDR3aa: CASSLTGNQPQHF; CDR3nt: TGTGCCAGCAGTCTCACAGGGAATCAGCCCCAGCATTTT
v_gene: TRBV27; len: 14; j_gene: TRBJ2-5; abundance: NA; d_gene: TRBD1; CDR3aa: CASSTPDRAETQYF; CDR3nt: TGTGCCAGCAGTACCCCGGACAGGGCAGAGACCCAGTACTTC
v_gene: TRBV27; len: 12; j_gene: TRBJ1-1; abundance: NA; d_gene: NA; CDR3aa: CASSSQLPEAFF; CDR3nt: TGTGCCAGCAGTTCCCAACTACCGGAAGCTTTCTTT
v_gene: TRBV18; len: 13; j_gene: TRBJ2-3; abundance: NA; d_gene: NA; CDR3aa: CASSPRQTDTQYF; CDR3nt: TGTGCCAGCTCACCCCGACAGACAGATACGCAGTATTTT
v_gene: TRBV10-3; len: 12; j_gene: TRBJ1-6; abundance: NA; d_gene: NA; CDR3aa: CAIRETDSPLHF; CDR3nt: TGTGCCATCAGAGAAACAGACTCACCCCTCCACTTT
v_gene: TRBV15; len: 15; j_gene: TRBJ1-2; abundance: NA; d_gene: TRBD1; CDR3aa: CATSFKGQGLDGYTF; CDR3nt: TGTGCCACCAGCTTTAAAGGACAGGGGTTGGATGGCTACACCTTC
v_gene: TRBV9; len: 13; j_gene: TRBJ2-7; abundance: once; d_gene: NA; CDR3aa: CASSGRSPSEQYF; CDR3nt: TGTGCCAGCAGCGGACGGAGCCCCTCCGAGCAGTACTTC
v_gene: TRBV7-2; len: 14; j_gene: TRBJ2-1; abundance: NA; d_gene: TRBD2; CDR3aa: CASSRRGAGDEQFF; CDR3nt: TGTGCCAGCAGCCGTAGGGGAGCGGGAGATGAGCAGTTCTTC
v_gene: TRBV10-3; len: 15; j_gene: TRBJ2-7; abundance: NA; d_gene: TRBD2; CDR3aa: CAISPGTSGTYEQYF; CDR3nt: TGTGCCATCAGTCCCGGGACTAGCGGCACCTACGAGCAGTACTTC
v_gene: TRBV11-3; len: 13; j_gene: TRBJ1-2; abundance: NA; d_gene: NA; CDR3aa: CASSLDNSYGYTF; CDR3nt: TGTGCCAGCAGCTTAGATAACAGCTATGGCTACACCTTC
v_gene: TRBV27; len: 18; j_gene: TRBJ1-6; abundance: NA; d_gene: NA; CDR3aa: CASSLIKARGSYNSPLHF; CDR3nt: TGTGCCAGCAGTTTAATTAAGGCTCGAGGGTCCTATAATTCACCCCTCCACTTT
v_gene: TRBV18; len: 15; j_gene: TRBJ1-1; abundance: NA; d_gene: NA; CDR3aa: CASSPDPEVNTEAFF; CDR3nt: TGTGCCAGCTCACCAGATCCAGAAGTGAACACTGAAGCTTTCTTT
v_gene: TRBV27; len: 14; j_gene: TRBJ2-2; abundance: many; d_gene: NA; CDR3aa: CASSFNQGTGELFF; CDR3nt: TGTGCCAGCAGTTTCAACCAGGGGACCGGGGAGCTGTTTTTT
v_gene: TRBV11-2; len: 16; j_gene: TRBJ2-5; abundance: few; d_gene: NA; CDR3aa: CASSLGIASGQETQYF; CDR3nt: TGTGCCAGCAGCTTAGGTATCGCATCAGGACAAGAGACCCAGTACTTC
v_gene: TRBV4-1; len: 13; j_gene: TRBJ2-3; abundance: NA; d_gene: NA; CDR3aa: CASSQVGTDTQYF; CDR3nt: TGCGCCAGCAGCCAAGTCGGCACAGATACGCAGTATTTT
v_gene: TRBV29-1; len: 13; j_gene: TRBJ2-7; abundance: NA; d_gene: TRBD1; CDR3aa: CSAGQGGSYEQYF; CDR3nt: TGCAGCGCCGGACAGGGAGGCTCCTACGAGCAGTACTTC
v_gene: TRBV5-4; len: 15; j_gene: TRBJ1-3; abundance: NA; d_gene: NA; CDR3aa: CASSLHAGSGNTIYF; CDR3nt: TGTGCCAGCAGCTTGCACGCGGGCTCTGGAAACACCATATATTTT